Each of the 21 T cell receptor beta chains below was sequenced from the same sample in a study of T cells in Graves' hyperthyroidism and ophthalmopathy. Amplified TCR beta CDR3 regions derived from RNA transcripts. First-round RT-PCR with HTBI primers amplified the TCR CDR3 region. MiXCR, applied by TCRdb to the multiplex PCR reads, yields one record per CDR3 protein. The repertoire holds around 720,000 distinct CDR3 sequences, with around a third as singletons. Sequenced material: blood. These TCRs come from a woman in her 40s with Graves' hyperthyroidism.

The V gene is TRBV2, the J gene TRBJ2-1; D is tentatively TRBD1 or TRBD2 (5 bases each). Per the germline V gene, CDR1 is SNHLY and CDR2 is FYNNEI. The V end was cut by 8 bases, the J end by 4 bases, with 6 bases between. This CDR3 has 11 amino acids. CDR3 region: CASGGYNEQFF. The CDR3 bases are TGTGCCAGCGGGGGTTACAATGAGCAGTTCTTC.

The chain carries TRBV12-3 or TRBV12-4 and TRBJ2-7; D perhaps matches TRBD2 (7 bases). V was clipped by 7 bases and J by 5 bases, with 21 bases between them. This CDR3 is 15 amino acids long. The CDR3 region has the DNA TGTGCCAGCATACCCGGGGGGCTCCTCTCGCACGAGCAGTACTTC. The encoded protein is CASIPGGLLSHEQYF.

This clonotype was counted many times. The chain joins TRBV15 to TRBJ1-5, with 8 bases aligning to TRBD1. Germline CDR1 reads LNHNV; CDR2 reads YYDKDF (reference sequence). The CDR3 extends over 14 amino acids. Trimming took 5 bases from V and 7 from J; bases not matched to a gene: 7. CDR3 bases: TGTGCCACCAGCGGGACAGGCAAACTCCAGCCCCAGCATTTT. Its translation is CATSGTGKLQPQHF.

This clonotype was seen only a few times. This chain links TRBV4-3 with TRBJ1-2, with D hard to call. Looked up from germline, CDR1 is LGHNA and CDR2 is YSLEER. The CDR3 has 16 amino acids. V was pared by 1 base and J by 4 bases, with 16 bases between. CDR3 nucleotide sequence: TGCGCCAGCAGCCAAGTCTCCGGCCCGGCGGGCTATGGCTACACCTTC. It codes for CASSQVSGPAGYGYTF.

This clonotype was seen a few times. V and J are TRBV30 and TRBJ1-1; D gene unclear. Germline V gives CDR1 GTSNPN, CDR2 SVGIG (reference sequence). Trimming removed 3 bases from V and 5 bases from J, with 13 bases in between. The length of the CDR3 is 13 residues. In DNA, the CDR3 is TGTGCCTGGAGGTGGACCGTCCAAACTGAAGCTTTCTTT. It is translated as CAWRWTVQTEAFF.

The gene calls are TRBV24-1 and TRBJ2-5; D is tentatively TRBD1 or TRBD2 (5 bases each). The V gene's germline CDR1 is KGHDR and CDR2 SFDVKD. The CDR3 has 16 amino acids. V lost 11 bases to trimming and J lost 5 bases, with 26 bases between them. As DNA, the CDR3 is TGTGCCAGCAGCTTCCCCCCGGGGCAGGAAGAGGAGACCCAGTACTTC. Translation gives CASSFPPGQEEETQYF.

This clonotype was seen at least ten times. The chain couples TRBV12-3 or TRBV12-4 to TRBJ1-2; D is uncertain. CDR3 length: 13 residues. Trimming cost V 1 base and J 9 bases, with 12 bases left between them. The CDR3 protein is CASSLVGSPRYTF. CDR3 DNA: TGTGCCAGCAGTTTAGTCGGGTCCCCGCGCTACACCTTC.

The rearrangement joins TRBV5-1 to TRBJ1-4, with TRBD1 matching 8 bases. This CDR3 region has 14 residues. V dropped 3 bases and J dropped 11; count of bases not matched to a gene: 9. The germline gives CDR1 SGHRS, CDR2 YFSETQ. DNA for the CDR3: TGCGCCAGCAGCTCTACAGGGGGTTCGTTGAAACTGTTTTTT. Its translation: CASSSTGGSLKLFF.

The table lists this clonotype with many counts. J is TRBJ1-5 and V is TRBV10-3; 7 nucleotides line up with TRBD1. Germline CDR1 and CDR2: ENHRY and SYGVKD. V was pared by 10 bases and J by 5 bases, with 8 bases of the junction left unmatched. The CDR3 runs 13 residues. CDR3 nucleotides: TGTGCCAGCGCGCGACAGGGTCATCAGCCCCAGCATTTT. Protein: CASARQGHQPQHF.

V gene TRBV7-9 combines with J gene TRBJ2-7, with D possibly TRBD2 on 6 matching bases. Per germline, CDR1 SEHNR and CDR2 FQNEAQ (reference sequence). V was clipped by 5 bases and J by 7 bases, with 15 bases between them. CDR3 length: 13 amino acids. The CDR3 loop is CASSPTGVWEQYF. CDR3 nucleotides: TGTGCCAGCAGCCCCACGGGAGTGTGGGAGCAGTACTTC.

This clonotype was detected ten times or more. The CDR3 here is CASSPARAGETPLHF. The CDR3 nucleotides read TGTGCCAGCAGCCCGGCCCGGGCGGGGGAGACACCCCTCCACTTT. The chain is built from TRBV7-9 and TRBJ1-6, with D possibly matching TRBD1 (5 bases). Germline V gene sequence: CDR1 SEHNR, CDR2 FQNEAQ (reference sequence). This CDR3 has 15 amino acids. Deletions cut 5 bases from V and 11 bases from J, with 19 bases between.

This clonotype came up many times. The gene calls are TRBV7-2 and TRBJ2-2; D ambiguous. The ends were cut back, 5 bases at V and 7 bases at J, with 14 bases in the middle. This CDR3 is 14 amino acids long. The germline gives CDR1 SGHTA, CDR2 FQGNSA. In nucleotides, the CDR3 is TGTGCCAGCAGCCAATCTTCGTTAGTCGGGGAGCTGTTTTTT. It translates to CASSQSSLVGELFF.

The rearrangement links TRBV4-3 to TRBJ1-2; maybe TRBD1 (6 bases). The CDR3 loop spans 14 amino acids. Germline CDR1 reads LGHNA; CDR2 reads YSLEER. V gave up 2 bases and J gave up 5 bases, with 12 bases separating them. This chain's CDR3 is CASSQRGTGYGYTF. CDR3 nucleotides: TGCGCCAGCAGCCAAAGGGGGACGGGGTATGGCTACACCTTC.

The chain links TRBV7-2 to TRBJ2-7; the D is unclear. V lost 4 bases to trimming and J lost 2 bases, with 21 bases between them. CDR1 and CDR2 from the germline V gene are SGHTA and FQGNSA. This CDR3 is 17 amino acids long. The CDR3 DNA sequence: TGTGCCAGCAGCTCCCGATCCCCTACCTTCTCAGCCTACGAGCAGTACTTC. Protein sequence: CASSSRSPTFSAYEQYF.

This clonotype was counted ten times or more. The gene calls are TRBV12-3 or TRBV12-4 and TRBJ2-7, with 7 nucleotides matching TRBD1. V lost 6 bases, J lost 0 bases, and 5 bases stayed unmatched. CDR3 length equals 14 residues. CDR3 residues: CASRDGTDSYEQYF. The CDR3 DNA follows: TGTGCCAGCAGGGATGGGACAGACTCCTACGAGCAGTACTTC.

This clonotype occurred many times. This chain links TRBV19 with TRBJ1-2; 7 positions agree with TRBD1. Germline V gene sequence: CDR1 LNHDA, CDR2 SQIVND (reference sequence). V was clipped by 5 bases and J by 1 base; unmatched bases: 7. The CDR3 runs to 15 residues. The CDR3 nucleotides are TGTGCCAGTAGTTCGCCGACAGGGTTTAACTATGGCTACACCTTC. Translation: CASSSPTGFNYGYTF.

This clonotype was counted only a few times. The V and J genes are TRBV7-9 and TRBJ2-5, with D tentatively TRBD1 (6 bases). Germline values: CDR1 SEHNR, CDR2 FQNEAQ (reference sequence). V lost 5 bases and J 3 bases, leaving 16 bases between the germline ends. This CDR3 is built from 15 residues. The CDR3 nucleotides are TGTGCCAGCAGCCCCCCGGAGGCAGGGGAAGAGACCCAGTACTTC. Protein product: CASSPPEAGEETQYF.

The chain has TRBV6-5 and TRBJ2-5, with TRBD1 matching over 7 bases. The germline V gene encodes CDR1 MNHEY and CDR2 SVGAGI. V dropped 4 bases and J dropped 3; count of bases not matched to a gene: 5. The CDR3 sequence is 14 residues long. The CDR3 DNA reads TGTGCCAGCAGTTCCGGGACAGACAAAGAGACCCAGTACTTC. This gives the protein CASSSGTDKETQYF.

This clonotype came up many times. A read error may produce the germline difference seen at one junction end. Here the CDR3 reads CASSFYKGGDTEAFF. CDR3 nucleotide sequence: TGTGCTAGCAGCTTCTACAAGGGCGGGGACACTGAAGCTTTCTTT. The V and J genes are TRBV7-7 and TRBJ1-1; D not resolved. The germline V gene encodes CDR1 SSHAT and CDR2 FNYEAQ (reference sequence). The length of the CDR3 is 15 residues.

This clonotype was recorded at least ten times. The V call is TRBV25-1, the J call TRBJ1-2, with D possibly being TRBD1 (6 bases). The germline V and J ends were trimmed by 7 bases and 3 bases, with 15 bases remaining between them. CDR1 is MGHDK and CDR2 is SYGVNS in the germline V gene. The CDR3 is 14 amino acids. The CDR3 coding sequence is TGTGCCAGCAACACAGGGCCGGGGGACTATGGCTACACCTTC. Protein: CASNTGPGDYGYTF.

A word on this clonotype: Possible read error: a much larger clone is one base away. The chain joins TRBV2 to TRBJ1-5; tentatively, D is TRBD1 (5 bases). CDR3 length equals 13 residues. The germline gives CDR1 SNHLY, CDR2 FYNNEI. With 6 bases removed from V and 9 bases from J, the gap between germline ends came to 15 bases. The CDR3: CASRFQGQGPQHF. For the CDR3, the DNA is TGTGCCAGCAGGTTTCAGGGTCAGGGGCCCCAGCATTTT.